This T cell receptor beta chain was identified in a study of blood T cells in healthy people across ages. As for the study in general: About one barcoded beta molecule per two T cells came from capture by template switching.

CDR1 is SGHRS and CDR2 is YFSETQ in the germline V gene. The V end lost 1 base, the J end lost 0 bases, and 14 bases lay between the germline ends. This CDR3 has 16 amino acids. The use of a sample-barcoded 5' primer and a J-beta primer mix characterized a second PCR of 7 to 11 cycles. MiXCR, applied by TCRdb to the 5' RACE reads, yields one record per CDR3 protein. Of about a million distinct CDR3 sequences in the sample, roughly 50% were seen once. The receptor's source is a woman aged 55-70 years in good health. The specimen was blood. The chain couples TRBV5-1 to TRBJ2-7; D is undetermined. The CDR3 sequence: CASSLSLGLSSYEQYF. CDR3 nucleotides: TGCGCCAGCAGCTTGAGTCTGGGCTTAAGCTCCTACGAGCAGTACTTC.